This TCR beta chain was recovered during a study of response to subunit inactivated influenza vaccine. Whole-study findings and limits: Each seasonal influenza vaccination, the authors suggested, recruits few new T cells.

TCRdb re-called the RT-PCR reads with MiXCR, one entry per CDR3 protein. This repertoire shows around 160,000 distinct CDR3 sequences, 11% found once; its top ten account for around 12%. This clonotype occurred once. Antigen specificity is unknown. The germline V gene encodes CDR1 SGHVS and CDR2 FQNEAQ. V lost 4 bases and J 6 bases, leaving 15 bases between the germline ends. The CDR3 is 14 amino acids. This TCR was recovered from a man in his forties or fifties who received an inactivated influenza vaccine. The chain recombines TRBV7-8 with TRBJ1-1, with D unresolved. Sequenced here: non-naive T cells sorted from PBMCs, sampled around seven weeks after vaccination. The DNA for the CDR3 is TGTGCCAGCAGCTCCGCGCAGGTAGGCGCTGAAGCTTTCTTT. Its protein product is CASSSAQVGAEAFF.